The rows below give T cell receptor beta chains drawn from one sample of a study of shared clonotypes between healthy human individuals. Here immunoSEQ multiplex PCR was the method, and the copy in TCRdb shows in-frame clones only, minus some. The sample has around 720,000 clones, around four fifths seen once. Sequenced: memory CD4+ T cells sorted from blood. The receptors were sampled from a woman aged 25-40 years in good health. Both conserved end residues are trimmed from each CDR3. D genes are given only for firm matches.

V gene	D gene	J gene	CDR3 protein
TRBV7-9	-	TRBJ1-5	ASSLASDQPQH
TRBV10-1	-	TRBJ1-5	ATAKAGNQPQH
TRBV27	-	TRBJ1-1	ASREFRATEAF
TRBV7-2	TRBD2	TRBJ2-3	ASSLIGTTLTDTQY
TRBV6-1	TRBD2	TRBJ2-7	ASGHSGDLYEQY
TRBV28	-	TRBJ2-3	ASSLSGGPGTDTQY
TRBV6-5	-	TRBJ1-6	ASSRTEEDSPLH
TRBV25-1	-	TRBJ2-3	ASSEGETDTQY
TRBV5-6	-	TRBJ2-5	ASSPTGGAGETQY
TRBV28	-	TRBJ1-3	ASSPDLSRNTIY
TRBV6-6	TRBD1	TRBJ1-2	ASSWDRGRNGYT
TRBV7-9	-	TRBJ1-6	ASSPNTGAQNSPLH
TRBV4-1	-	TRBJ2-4	ASSQREGKNIQY
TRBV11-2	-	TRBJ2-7	ASSRDPGGSYEQY
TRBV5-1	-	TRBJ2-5	ASSPGRGPQETQY
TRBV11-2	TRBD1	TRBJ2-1	ASSSGQGYNEQF
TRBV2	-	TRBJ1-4	ASFGLNEKLF
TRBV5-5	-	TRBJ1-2	ASSLALAGEIYGYT
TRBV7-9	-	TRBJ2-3	ASSSTLSDTQY
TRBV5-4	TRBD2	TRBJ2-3	ASSSGTSRTTDTQY
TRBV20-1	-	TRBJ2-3	SASNLDTQY
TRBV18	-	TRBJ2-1	ASSRLHNEQF
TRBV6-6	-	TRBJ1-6	ASSQSWGSLH
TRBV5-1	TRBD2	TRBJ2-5	ASRPSGGQETQY
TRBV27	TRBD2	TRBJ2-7	ASSSLAGGGYEQY
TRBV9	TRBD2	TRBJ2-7	ASSIRLAGVGEQY
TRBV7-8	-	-	ASSLLTNSYEQY
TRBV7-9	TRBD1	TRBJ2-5	ASSWTGRETQY
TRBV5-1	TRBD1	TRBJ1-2	ASSHGTANNYGYT
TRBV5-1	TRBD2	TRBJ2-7	ASTPLAGVEYEQY
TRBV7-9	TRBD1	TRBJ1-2	ASSNRDSFYGYT
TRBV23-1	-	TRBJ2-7	ARAGRQPFYEQY
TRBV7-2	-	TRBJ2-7	ASSWNRLGPGEQY
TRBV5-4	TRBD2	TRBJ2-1	ASSAKLAGGPIGINEQF
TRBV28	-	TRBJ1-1	ASSLAGMNTEAF